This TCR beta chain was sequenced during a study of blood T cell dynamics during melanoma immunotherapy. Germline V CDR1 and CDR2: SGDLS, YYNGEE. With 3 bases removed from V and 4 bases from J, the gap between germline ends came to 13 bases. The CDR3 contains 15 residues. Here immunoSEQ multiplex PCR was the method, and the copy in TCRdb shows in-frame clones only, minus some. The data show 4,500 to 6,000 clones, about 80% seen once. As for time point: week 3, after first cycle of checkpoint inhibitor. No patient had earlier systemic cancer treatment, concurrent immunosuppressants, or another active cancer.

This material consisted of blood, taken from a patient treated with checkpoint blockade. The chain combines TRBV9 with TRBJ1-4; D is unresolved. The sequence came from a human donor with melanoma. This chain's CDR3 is CASSEDLLFNEKLFF. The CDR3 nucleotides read TGTGCCAGCAGCGAGGACCTCCTCTTTAATGAAAAACTGTTTTTT.